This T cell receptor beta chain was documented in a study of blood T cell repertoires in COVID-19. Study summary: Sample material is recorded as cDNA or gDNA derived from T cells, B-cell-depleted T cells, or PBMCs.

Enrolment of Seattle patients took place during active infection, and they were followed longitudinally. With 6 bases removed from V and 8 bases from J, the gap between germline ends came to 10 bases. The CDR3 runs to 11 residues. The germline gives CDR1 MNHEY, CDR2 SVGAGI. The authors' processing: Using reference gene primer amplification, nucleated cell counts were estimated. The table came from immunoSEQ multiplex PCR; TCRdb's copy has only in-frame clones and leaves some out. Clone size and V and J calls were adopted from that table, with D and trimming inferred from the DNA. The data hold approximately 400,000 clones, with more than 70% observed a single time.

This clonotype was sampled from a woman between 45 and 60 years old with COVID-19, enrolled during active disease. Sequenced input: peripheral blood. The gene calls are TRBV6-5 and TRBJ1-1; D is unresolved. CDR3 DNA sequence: TGTGCCAGCAGGAGCCACCTCGAAGCTTTCTTT. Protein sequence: CASRSHLEAFF.